This T cell receptor beta chain stems from a study of blood T cells in healthy people across ages. Whole-study results and caveats: Donor CMV status was unknown, possibly confounding expanded clonotype changes. Per million T cells, TCR beta diversity dropped roughly linearly as age increased. There were more naive CD4+ cells and higher diversity in long-lived donors than in aged donors.

Every sample yielded at least 6 million isolated PBMCs. The second PCR ran roughly 7 to 11 cycles with a sample-barcoded 5' primer and J-beta primers. TCRdb called the 5' RACE reads again in MiXCR, with one record for every CDR3 protein. The sample gives some 1.5 million distinct CDR3 sequences, roughly 28% of which show up once; 7% to 9% is in the top ten. On this clonotype: Antigen specificity is unknown.

V lost 5 bases and J lost 4, with 14 bases in between. The CDR3 loop spans 14 amino acids. The germline V gene encodes CDR1 SGHTA and CDR2 FQGNSA. The chain carries TRBV7-2 and TRBJ1-1; D is possibly TRBD1 (5 bases). This receptor was obtained from a woman aged 30 to 39 in good health. The sample was blood. The CDR3 protein is CASSEVEGFTEAFF. The CDR3, as DNA: TGTGCCAGCAGCGAAGTCGAGGGGTTCACTGAAGCTTTCTTT.